A selection of T cell receptor beta chains follows, all from one sample in a study of cytomegalovirus exposure and HLA in healthy donors. The table came from immunoSEQ multiplex PCR; TCRdb's copy has only in-frame clones and leaves some out. The table lists hundreds of thousands of clones, 70% to 90% of them singletons. Material: PBMCs. These receptors originate from a woman between 18 and 30 years old in good health and CMV-seronegative. Both conserved end residues are part of each CDR3. The D gene is left open where the match is weak. The listing skips clone size in some rows; elsewhere it reads once, few, many or a size class.

>TRBD2|NA|TRBV7-9|TRBJ2-1
TGTGCCAGCAGCTTATCGGGTAGCGGGGGGGCCAATGAGCAGTTCTTC
CASSLSGSGGANEQFF
>NA|NA|TRBV7-9|TRBJ1-3
TGTGCCAGCAGCGGAAGGACAGAGCCCACCATATATTTT
CASSGRTEPTIYF
>NA|NA|TRBV5-1|TRBJ2-1
TGCGCCAGCAGCTCCATGTGGGCGAACGACAATGAGCAGTTCTTC
CASSSMWANDNEQFF
>NA|NA|TRBV4-2|TRBJ1-1
TGTGCCAGCAGCCAAGAAGAGGGAGGGGGCACTGAAGCTTTCTTT
CASSQEEGGGTEAFF
>NA|NA|TRBV6-6|TRBJ1-4
TGTGCCAGCAGTTACACTGGGCAGGGGCAAAATGAAAAACTGTTTTTT
CASSYTGQGQNEKLFF
>NA|NA|TRBV7-8|TRBJ2-1
TGTGCCAGCAGCTTAGCGGGGGGGGCCGGATACAATGAGCAGTTCTTC
CASSLAGGAGYNEQFF
>TRBD2|NA|TRBV10-1|TRBJ2-5
TGCGCCAGCAGTGAGTCGACTAGCGGGGGACAAGAGACCCAGTACTTC
CASSESTSGGQETQYF
>NA|once|TRBV18|TRBJ1-1
TGTGCCAGCTCACCAGGGGAGCTGAACACTGAAGCTTTCTTT
CASSPGELNTEAFF
>NA|NA|TRBV5-1|TRBJ2-5
TGCGCCAGCAGCGGGCAGGGACTGGAGACCCAGTACTTC
CASSGQGLETQYF
>TRBD1|few|TRBV4-1|TRBJ2-7
TGTGCCAGCAGCGAATGGGACAGCTACGAGCAGTACTTC
CASSEWDSYEQYF
>NA|few|TRBV7-9|TRBJ1-4
TGTGCCAGCAGCCAAAGGGACACCCTAACTGGGGCTAATGAAAAACTGTTTTTT
CASSQRDTLTGANEKLFF
>TRBD2|once|TRBV7-9|TRBJ2-3
TGTGCCAGCAGCTCGGGACTAGCGGGGGGCACAGATACGCAGTATTTT
CASSSGLAGGTDTQYF
>NA|NA|TRBV29-1|TRBJ1-1
TGCAGCGTTGAGAGTAACACTGAAGCTTTCTTT
CSVESNTEAFF
>TRBD1|NA|TRBV19|TRBJ1-4
TGTGCCAGTAGTTCCTGGACAGGGTTAAATGAAAAACTGTTTTTT
CASSSWTGLNEKLFF
>NA|few|TRBV6-1|TRBJ2-2
TGTGCCAGCAGTGAAGATCGGGGGACCCCCGGGGAGCTGTTTTTT
CASSEDRGTPGELFF
>NA|NA|TRBV2|TRBJ1-1
TGTGCCGGACTGACAGGTCCCGAAGCTTTCTTT
CAGLTGPEAFF
>NA|few|TRBV9|TRBJ2-2
TGTGCCAGCAGCGTAGTGGGTCCCGAGGACACCGGGGAGCTGTTTTTT
CASSVVGPEDTGELFF
>NA|NA|TRBV4-1|TRBJ2-7
TGCGCCAGCAGCCAAGTCCAGGGTATCCCTACCTACGAGCAGTACTTC
CASSQVQGIPTYEQYF
>NA|NA|TRBV30|TRBJ1-5
TGTGCCTGGAGTGGGTGGGCAGATAATCAGCCCCAGCATTTT
CAWSGWADNQPQHF
>NA|NA|TRBV9|TRBJ1-3
TGTGCCAGCAGCATCGGGGAGAGATCTGGAAACACCATATATTTT
CASSIGERSGNTIYF
>TRBD2|NA|TRBV9|TRBJ2-5
TGTGCCAGCAGCCCCGGAGCCTCAATTAGCGGGGGAGCGGAGACCCAGTACTTC
CASSPGASISGGAETQYF
>NA|few|TRBV14|TRBJ1-5
TGTGCCAGCAGCCAAGAAGGAGGGAGGGGCTATAGCAATCAGCCCCAGCATTTT
CASSQEGGRGYSNQPQHF
>NA|NA|TRBV9|TRBJ1-6
TGTGCCAGCGGCGGACAAGGAAATTCACCCCTCCACTTT
CASGGQGNSPLHF
>NA|NA|TRBV9|TRBJ1-4
TGTGCCAGCAGCGTTTTGGGGGGAGAAGGGGAAAAACTGTTTTTT
CASSVLGGEGEKLFF
>TRBD2|NA|TRBV27|TRBJ2-1
TGTGCCAGCAGTTACTTGACTAGCGGGGGGGCAAATGAGCAGTTCTTC
CASSYLTSGGANEQFF
>NA|NA|TRBV7-2|TRBJ2-7
TGTGCCAGCAGCCCTTACCCGGGGTACGAGCAGTACTTC
CASSPYPGYEQYF
>NA|NA|TRBV5-6|TRBJ1-2
TGTGCTAGCAGCTTTCCAGGGACTAACTATGGCTACACCTTC
CASSFPGTNYGYTF
>TRBD1|NA|TRBV7-9|TRBJ2-7
TGTGCCAGCAGCTTCCAGACCGGGACAGGGATCTACGAGCAGTACTTC
CASSFQTGTGIYEQYF
>TRBD2|few|TRBV7-2|TRBJ2-3
TGTGCCAGCGCTAGCGTTACGGGGAGGGTGGTGACAGATACGCAGTATTTT
CASASVTGRVVTDTQYF
>NA|NA|TRBV5-8|TRBJ1-5
TGTGCCAGCAGCTTTGATACAGGACTACTAAAACCCCAGCATTTT
CASSFDTGLLKPQHF
>NA|NA|TRBV7-9|TRBJ2-7
TGTGCCAGCAGCTCCATCATCCACGAGCAGTACTTC
CASSSIIHEQYF
>NA|NA|TRBV14|TRBJ2-5
TGTGCCAGCAGCCAATCGGAGACCCAGTACTTC
CASSQSETQYF
>TRBD2|NA|TRBV28|TRBJ2-1
TGTGCCAGCAGTTGGGCCTTTCTAGCGGGGGGTTCTAATGAGCAGTTCTTC
CASSWAFLAGGSNEQFF
>NA|NA|TRBV29-1|TRBJ1-1
TGCAGCGTTGAAGGTTGGTCAGGGAGGGTCGCCACTGAAGCTTTCTTT
CSVEGWSGRVATEAFF
>TRBD1|NA|TRBV7-9|TRBJ1-2
TGTGCCAGCAGTCCTGACAGGGGGCGCGGTGGTTTTTGGGGCTACACCTTC
CASSPDRGRGGFWGYTF
>TRBD1|NA|TRBV9|TRBJ1-6
TGTGCCAGCAGCGGGTTTGGGGACAGTAATTCACCCCTCCACTTT
CASSGFGDSNSPLHF
>NA|NA|TRBV10-2|TRBJ1-2
TGCGCCAGCAGTGCTCAGGGGACGGCGGGCTACACCTTC
CASSAQGTAGYTF
>TRBD2|NA|TRBV29-1|TRBJ2-3
TGCAGCGCCCGTACTAGCGGGGGGCCCACAGATACGCAGTATTTT
CSARTSGGPTDTQYF
>TRBD1|NA|TRBV30|TRBJ2-1
TGTGCCTGGAGTAGGGACAGCCGGTACAATGAGCAGTTCTTC
CAWSRDSRYNEQFF
>NA|NA|TRBV5-1|TRBJ2-3
TGCGCCAGCAGGAACGGGGTCGGCACAGATACGCAGTATTTT
CASRNGVGTDTQYF
>NA|NA|TRBV5-1|TRBJ2-3
TGCGCCAGCAGCGGAACCGGGACACGCTACACAGATACGCAGTATTTT
CASSGTGTRYTDTQYF
>TRBD1|NA|TRBV7-6|TRBJ1-5
TGTGCCAGCAGCTTGGAAGGGACAGGCCTTGGTCAGCCCCAGCATTTT
CASSLEGTGLGQPQHF
>NA|NA|TRBV9|TRBJ2-2
TGTGCCAGCAGCGCCGCACGACAGGGGAGGGGGACCGGGGAGCTGTTTTTT
CASSAARQGRGTGELFF
>NA|NA|TRBV19|TRBJ2-2
TGTGCCAGTAGTATAAGACTAGAGGGCGGGGAGCTGTTTTTT
CASSIRLEGGELFF
>NA|once|TRBV29-1|TRBJ1-1
TGCAGCGCCGAGGATAACACTGAAGCTTTCTTT
CSAEDNTEAFF
>NA|NA|TRBV2|TRBJ1-6
TGTGCCAGCAGTGAAGGAGGGCAGGGGTTGAATTCACCCCTCCACTTT
CASSEGGQGLNSPLHF
>NA|NA|TRBV12-5|TRBJ1-4
TGTGCTAGTGGTTTGGTACTTGGAGGGTTTCGCCCTTATGAAAAACTGTTTTTT
CASGLVLGGFRPYEKLFF
>TRBD1|NA|TRBV10-3|TRBJ1-2
TGTGCCATCAGTGGGGGAGGACAGGGGATTAACTATGGCTACACCTTC
CAISGGGQGINYGYTF
>TRBD1|NA|TRBV7-6|TRBJ2-5
TGTGCCAGCAGCTTAGCGCCGGCAGGGGGCTTCGAGACCCAGTACTTC
CASSLAPAGGFETQYF
>TRBD1|NA|TRBV19|TRBJ1-5
TGTGCCAGTAGTACCGGGACAGGGCTGGATCAGCCCCAGCATTTT
CASSTGTGLDQPQHF
>NA|NA|TRBV29-1|TRBJ2-7
TGCAGCGTTGACGTCGGCGAGCAGTACTTC
CSVDVGEQYF
>NA|NA|TRBV7-9|TRBJ1-6
TGTGCCAGCAGCTTAGTGGGGCAGGGGAATTCACCCCTCCACTTT
CASSLVGQGNSPLHF
>NA|NA|TRBV28|TRBJ1-6
TGTGCCAGCAACGGAGGGGAATGGGATAATTCACCCCTCCACTTT
CASNGGEWDNSPLHF